The entry that follows covers one T cell receptor beta chain sequence. Its target antigen remains unknown. There are no base qualities to consult, and no much larger clone falls within one base. This specimen comes from a study of blood T cell repertoires in COVID-19 (dated by TCRdb to about 2020). Looking at the study overall: Samples covering the acute and convalescent phases of COVID-19 were provided by collaborators in the United States, Italy and Spain. The material from the prospective study consisted of cDNA or gDNA derived from T cells, B-cell-depleted T cells, or PBMCs. The dataset comprised deeply sampled blood TCRbeta repertoires from subjects exposed to, actively infected with, or recovered from COVID-19. The repertoires were made available in a free public database intended to serve as a resource for research on the immune response to SARS-CoV-2. Samples came from the ongoing ImmuneRACE study (first 160 participants) plus 1,254 subjects from 6 global collaborators. A de-identified subject ID, COVID-19 status, age in years and sex were almost always included in the sample metadata. Where HLA class I and class II types were available, the types were taken from metadata supplied by the sample provider, not from assay-based typing.

The study at large found these results: How much clinical and demographic metadata was included differed by source and by participant, and the metadata was provided uncurated.

Each collaborating institution followed its own protocols to collect whole blood in K2EDTA tubes. Collaborator samples were shipped for TCRbeta analysis as frozen whole blood, isolated PBMCs, or DNA extracted from either sample type. The immunoSEQ Assay, a bias-controlled multiplex PCR, was used to amplify TCRbeta CDR3 regions from genomic DNA. The authors' pipeline ran thus. Within the assay, amplification of reference gene primers was used to estimate how many nucleated cells each sample contained. To quantify the absolute abundance of each unique TCRbeta CDR3 rearrangement, sequence reads were collapsed and filtered. Productive Simpson clonality was computed per sample as the square root of Simpson's diversity index over productive rearrangements. Drawn from immuneACCESS, this table holds only the in-frame rearrangements with V and J called that TCRdb kept. Clones are partly lost; checked studies trace under half to an unresolved V gene and leave the rest unexplained. Clone size and V and J calls were adopted from that table, with D and trimming inferred from the DNA. The sample yields about 190,000 clones; under 90% were counted once. The top ten constitute roughly 6.7% of the sample.

From a lookup of the germline V gene (reference sequence), CDR1 and CDR2 are MNHEY and SMNVEV. The CDR3 goes from the cysteine to the phenylalanine over 16 residues. Just CDR3 DNA is preserved here, 48 bases in frame from base 1. V lost 3 bases and J lost 1 base; the stretch between them is 15 bases long. The rearrangement joined TRBV27 to TRBJ1-1, with a tentative D gene TRBD1 over 5 matching bases. The origin of this receptor is a man between 35 and 55 years old with acute or convalescent COVID-19. Material for sequencing was peripheral blood. Read as DNA, the sequence is TGTGCCAGCAGTTTTCGGGGGGTGGTAGAGAACACTGAAGCTTTCTTT. Protein translation: CASSFRGVVENTEAFF.